Reported below is one TCR beta chain. The sample belongs to a study of T cells in Graves' hyperthyroidism and ophthalmopathy. Study as a whole: Pretreatment peripheral blood was obtained at initial diagnosis.

Clinical Activity Scores of at least 3, NOSPECS grades of at least 4 and durations under 3 months characterized ophthalmopathy patients. Diagnostic decisions used clinical symptoms, serum thyroxine and TRAb, thyroid ultrasound and orbital computed tomography. Germline V CDR1 and CDR2: MNHEY, SMNVEV (reference sequence). The length of the CDR3 is 13 residues. The trim removed 6 bases at V and 12 bases at J, leaving 6 bases unmatched. RNA transcripts served as the template for amplifying TCR beta CDR3 regions. RT-PCR in the first round (using the HTBI primer set) targeted the TCR CDR3. TCRdb re-called the multiplex PCR reads through MiXCR, storing one row per CDR3 protein. The data contain 600,000 or so distinct CDR3 sequences, about 14% of them singletons.

Sequenced input: blood. This receptor was identified in a woman between 45 and 65 years old with Graves' ophthalmopathy. The genes are TRBV27 and TRBJ2-1; 12 bases are shared with TRBD2. CDR3 coding DNA: TGTGCCAGCAGAAGTGCTAGCGGGAGGGGGCAGTTCTTC. Translated: CASRSASGRGQFF.